A single T cell receptor (beta chain) is shown here with its context. The antigen is undetermined. This specimen belongs to a study of CD8 T cells in Susac syndrome. Across the study: Patients with Susac syndrome, at blood draw, were therapy-naive, on corticosteroids, or on intravenous immunoglobulin alone. Study-wide results and caveats: CD4+ T cell repertoires in Susac syndrome exhibited no evidence of clonal expansion.

Random hexamers primed reverse transcription of about 0.45 to 1 ug RNA. Each CDR3 protein is one row after TCRdb ran MiXCR on the immunoSEQ multiplex PCR reads. The table has roughly 250,000 distinct CDR3 sequences, about 96% seen once. TEMRA cells were FACS-enriched, and CD8+ and CD4+ T cells were isolated negatively. CDR1 and CDR2 from the germline V gene are GTSNPN and SVGIG (reference sequence). The CDR3 is 12 residues long. Trimming took off 0 bases at V and 0 bases at J, with 2 bases between the two ends. The chain employs TRBV30 and TRBJ1-1, with D unresolved. The clonotype was recovered from a human donor with Susac syndrome. The sample taken for sequencing was CD4+ T cells from PBMCs. The CDR3 here is CAWSVVNTEAFF. CDR3 DNA sequence: TGTGCCTGGAGTGTTGTGAACACTGAAGCTTTCTTT. Together with reference TRBV30 and TRBJ1-1, the CDR3 gives the full variable domain: SQTIHQWPATLVQPVGSPLSLECTVEGTSNPNLYWYRQAAGRGLQLLFYSVGIGQISSEVPQNLSASRPQDRQFILSSKKLLLSDSGFYLCAWSVVNTEAFFGQGTRLTVV.